Below are 4 T cell receptor beta chains sequenced from a single sample in a study of blood T cell repertoires in COVID-19. Measured with immunoSEQ multiplex PCR; TCRdb has only the in-frame clones, and not every one. The table shows 150,000 to 200,000 clones, with less than 85% occurring only once. Sequencing used peripheral blood. These TCRs come from a human donor in a cohort sampled during active COVID-19.

The chain employs TRBV7-9 and TRBJ2-6, with TRBD1 matching 7 bases. This CDR3 has 15 residues. The trim removed 5 bases at V and 2 bases at J, leaving 3 bases unmatched. In germline, CDR1 is SEHNR, CDR2 FQNEAQ (reference sequence). The CDR3 sequence is CASSPQGAGANVLTF. DNA of the CDR3: TGTGCCAGCAGCCCTCAGGGGGCTGGGGCCAACGTCCTGACTTTC.

The chain has TRBV5-5 and TRBJ1-2; 10 positions agree with TRBD1. With 4 bases clipped from V and 8 bases from J, the junction kept 8 bases outside the gene matches. Germline lookup yields CDR1 SGHKS and CDR2 YYEKEE (reference sequence). This CDR3 is 14 amino acids long. As DNA, the CDR3 is TGTGCCAGCAGCCGAGGGACAGGGGTCGGGGGCTACACCTTC. The encoded protein is CASSRGTGVGGYTF.

The chain recombines TRBV4-1 with TRBJ1-1, with a tentative D call TRBD1 (6 bases). V lost 3 bases to trimming and J lost 1 base, with 15 bases between them. CDR1 MGHRA and CDR2 YSYEKL come from the germline V gene. The CDR3 loop spans 16 amino acids. CDR3 nucleotide sequence: TGCGCCAGCAGCCAGGGACAATTTTGGGGGAACACTGAAGCTTTCTTT. Protein: CASSQGQFWGNTEAFF.

This clone is a singleton in its sample. The chain combines TRBV12-2 with TRBJ1-4. TRBV12-2 is reported as a pseudogene. The CDR3 consists of 16 residues. The CDR3 loop reads CASRLGPIQAGEKLFF. As DNA, the CDR3 is TGTGCAAGTCGCTTAGGTCCTATCCAAGCCGGGGAAAAACTGTTTTTT.